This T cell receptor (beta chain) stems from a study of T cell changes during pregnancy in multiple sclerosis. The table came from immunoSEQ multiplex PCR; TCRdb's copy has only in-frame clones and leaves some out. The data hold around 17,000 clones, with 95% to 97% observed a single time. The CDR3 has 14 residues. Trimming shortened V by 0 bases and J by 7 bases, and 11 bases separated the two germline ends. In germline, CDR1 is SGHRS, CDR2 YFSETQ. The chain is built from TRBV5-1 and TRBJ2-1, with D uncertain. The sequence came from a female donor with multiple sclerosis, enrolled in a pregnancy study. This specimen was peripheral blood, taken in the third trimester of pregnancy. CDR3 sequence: CASSLGVDTNEQFF. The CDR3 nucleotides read TGCGCCAGCAGCTTGGGCGTAGACACAAATGAGCAGTTCTTC.